The next 25 T cell receptor beta chains were all read from a single sample in a study of T cells in Graves' hyperthyroidism and ophthalmopathy. Using RNA transcripts as the source, TCR beta CDR3 regions were amplified. First-round RT-PCR of the TCR CDR3 relied on the HTBI primer set. Via MiXCR, TCRdb re-called the multiplex PCR reads, giving one row per CDR3 protein. The sample holds roughly 290,000 distinct CDR3 sequences, about an eighth seen once. The specimen sequenced was blood. These receptors all stem from a woman in her twenties or thirties with Graves' hyperthyroidism that later progressed to Graves' ophthalmopathy.

This clonotype was recorded at least ten times. The V and J genes are TRBV20-1 and TRBJ2-1; 10 bases are shared with TRBD2. From germline, CDR1 is DFQATT and CDR2 SNEGSKA (reference sequence). V shed 3 bases, J shed 5 bases, and the junction held 7 bases outside the gene matches. The CDR3 sequence is 15 residues long. The CDR3 is CSARPSGSVHNEQFF. Here the CDR3 DNA reads TGCAGTGCTAGGCCTAGCGGGAGTGTCCACAATGAGCAGTTCTTC.

V usage is TRBV7-3 and J usage is TRBJ2-3; no reliable D call. The CDR3 extends over 13 amino acids. Per germline, CDR1 SGHTA and CDR2 FQGTGA. Deletions cut 5 bases from V and 2 bases from J, with 8 bases between. In DNA, the CDR3 is TGTGCCAGCAGCCCGATCTACACAGATACGCAGTATTTT. Protein product: CASSPIYTDTQYF. Full variable domain (rest looked up from reference TRBV7-3 and TRBJ2-3): GAGVSQTPSNKVTEKGKYVELRCDPISGHTALYWYRQSLGQGPEFLIYFQGTGAADDSGLPNDRFFAVRPEGSVSTLKIQRTERGDSAVYLCASSPIYTDTQYFGPGTRLTVL.

This clonotype was found a few times. V gene TRBV3-1 combines with J gene TRBJ2-3; TRBD2 is a possible D gene (6 bases). The V end was cut by 0 bases, the J end by 1 base, with 20 bases between. The CDR3 is 19 amino acids. Germline V gene sequence: CDR1 LGHDT, CDR2 YNNKEL (reference sequence). The CDR3 DNA is TGTGCCAGCAGCCAAGAAGCTTTCGGGAGCGGCTGGGGCACAGATACGCAGTATTTT. This sequence encodes CASSQEAFGSGWGTDTQYF.

Concerning this clonotype itself: One base away lies a much larger clone, so this may be a sequencing read error. The chain has TRBV7-2 and TRBJ2-7; tentatively, D is TRBD1 (6 bases). Germline V gene data show CDR1 as SGHTA and CDR2 as FQGNSA. The CDR3 is 15 residues long. The CDR3 nucleotides read TGTGCCAGCAGCCCCGGGACAAGACCCCCCTACGAGCGGTACTTC. Residues: CASSPGTRPPYERYF.

This clonotype was counted at least ten times. This chain joins TRBV2 and TRBJ2-1; possible D gene TRBD1, 5 bases. Per germline, CDR1 SNHLY and CDR2 FYNNEI. The CDR3 covers 12 residues. Between the trimmed V and J ends, which lost 4 bases and 9 bases, there was a span of 10 bases. Here the CDR3 reads CASSGTRGEQFF. The CDR3 DNA follows: TGTGCCAGCAGTGGGACACGCGGTGAGCAGTTCTTC.

The genes are TRBV9 and TRBJ2-7; 8 bases align to TRBD2. J lost 6 bases, V lost 3 bases, and 8 bases had no gene match. This CDR3 comprises 14 residues. Germline V gene sequence: CDR1 SGDLS, CDR2 YYNGEE. In nucleotides, the CDR3 is TGTGCCAGCAGCGGTCCCGGGACTAGGGGCGAGCAGTACTTC. The encoded protein is CASSGPGTRGEQYF.

This clonotype has just a few counts. The CDR3 coding sequence is TGTGCCGGCCGTCTGAGAGCCACCTACGAGCAGTACTTC. Translation: CAGRLRATYEQYF. J is TRBJ2-7 and V is TRBV30; no clear D gene. This CDR3 region has 13 residues. The germline V gene encodes CDR1 GTSNPN and CDR2 SVGIG (reference sequence). The V gene lost 8 bases and the J gene lost 2 bases, with 16 bases spanning the gap.

This clonotype has ten or more counts. The gene calls are TRBV5-5 and TRBJ2-2; weak D call: TRBD2 (5 bases). The CDR3 has 17 residues. V gave up 5 bases and J gave up 4 bases, with 21 bases separating them. Germline V lookup: CDR1 SGHKS, CDR2 YYEKEE (reference sequence). The CDR3 bases are TGTGCCAGCAGTCCGAGGGTTGAAGGAGGATCCACCGGGGAGCTGTTTTTT. Translated: CASSPRVEGGSTGELFF.

Comments on this clonotype: A much more abundant neighbour one base away suggests this may be a read error. The genes are TRBV4-1 and TRBJ2-1; 15 nucleotides agree with TRBD2. V was clipped by 4 bases and J by 7 bases; unmatched bases: 8. CDR1 is MGHRA, CDR2 YSYEKL, per germline. The CDR3 length is 17 residues. The CDR3 nucleotides read TGCGCCAGCAGCCCCAGGACTAGCGGGAGGGAAGGAAATGAGCAGTTCTTC. This translates into CASSPRTSGREGNEQFF.

This clonotype has ten or more counts. The V call is TRBV2, the J call TRBJ2-7; 8 bases match TRBD1. CDR3 length: 14 residues. CDR1 is SNHLY, CDR2 FYNNEI, per germline. V lost 3 bases, J lost 3 bases, and 4 bases stayed unmatched. In DNA, the CDR3 is TGTGCCAGCAGTGATCAGGGGGCGATCTACGAGCAGTACTTC. Translated, it gives CASSDQGAIYEQYF.

Details on this clonotype: One end of the junction varies from germline; a read error may be responsible. The chain's CDR3 is CATSESTLRQPYNEQFF. In nucleotides, the CDR3 is TGTGCCACCAGTGAGTCGACTCTGCGTCAACCCTACAATGAGCAGTTCTTC. The chain couples TRBV10-3 to TRBJ2-1; D is undetermined. Per germline, CDR1 ENHRY and CDR2 SYGVKD. The CDR3 covers 17 residues.

The gene calls are TRBV6-2 or TRBV6-3 and TRBJ1-2, with D uncertain. CDR3 length: 15 residues. V lost 3 bases to trimming and J lost 3 bases, with 14 bases between them. Germline lookup yields CDR1 MNHEY and CDR2 SVGEGT. CDR3: CASSYFWKIHYGYTF. CDR3 nucleotide sequence: TGTGCCAGCAGTTATTTTTGGAAAATCCACTATGGCTACACCTTC.

This clonotype turned up a few times. This chain links TRBV6-1 with TRBJ2-7, with 9 bases aligning to TRBD1. Germline CDR1 and CDR2: MNHNS and SASEGT. V shed 7 bases and J 3 bases; nucleotides not matched to a gene: 10. CDR3 length: 15 residues. CDR3: CASTKMGQGGYEQYF. CDR3 nucleotide sequence: TGTGCCAGCACTAAGATGGGACAGGGAGGCTACGAGCAGTACTTC.

This clonotype was detected ten times or more. In nucleotides, the CDR3 is TGTGCCAGCAGAACGGGCAGCCAGATCAATCAGCCCCAGCATTTT. It codes for CASRTGSQINQPQHF. The rearrangement links TRBV28 to TRBJ1-5, with D unresolved. The CDR3 loop spans 15 amino acids. Germline assignment: CDR1 MDHEN and CDR2 SYDVKM. The V end lost 6 bases, the J end lost 3 bases, and 15 bases lay between the germline ends.

This clonotype was seen a few times. The chain uses TRBV5-6 and TRBJ2-1; the D gene is possibly TRBD2 (5 bases). The CDR3 contains 13 residues. Trimming removed 4 bases at V and 10 bases at J, with 15 bases between. CDR1 and CDR2 (germline): SGHDT, YYEEEE. CDR3 protein: CASSPVGLGEQFF. CDR3 nucleotide sequence: TGTGCCAGCAGCCCGGTCGGACTCGGGGAGCAGTTCTTC.

This clonotype was detected once. The genes are TRBV7-9 and TRBJ2-1; possibly TRBD1 or TRBD2 for D (5 bases each). The germline gives CDR1 SEHNR, CDR2 FQNEAQ (reference sequence). Trimming took 5 bases from V and 5 from J, leaving 13 bases between them. This CDR3 region has 14 residues. CDR3 sequence (DNA): TGTGCCAGCAGCGGCTGGGACCCTCACAATGAGCAGTTCTTC. This codes for CASSGWDPHNEQFF. The full variable domain, with the rest looked up from reference TRBV7-9 and TRBJ2-1, is DTGVSQNPRHKITKRGQNVTFRCDPISEHNRLYWYRQTLGQGPEFLTYFQNEAQLEKSRLLSDRFSAERPKGSFSTLEIQRTEQGDSAMYLCASSGWDPHNEQFFGPGTRLTVL.

The chain recombines TRBV4-3 with TRBJ2-1; D possibly corresponds to TRBD2 (6 bases). This CDR3 comprises 12 residues. Germline CDR1 LGHNA, CDR2 YSLEER. The V and J ends lost 6 bases and 8 bases respectively, with 11 bases between them. In nucleotides, the CDR3 is TGCGCCAGCAGGGGCGGGATCCATGAGCAGTTCTTC. Its translation: CASRGGIHEQFF.

Many counts were recorded for this clonotype. The chain recombines TRBV30 with TRBJ1-1; D unresolved. Germline lookup yields CDR1 GTSNPN and CDR2 SVGIG (reference sequence). The CDR3 consists of 13 residues. V gave up 2 bases and J gave up 1 base, with 8 bases separating them. The CDR3 DNA is TGTGCCTGGAGTCTGACCGAGAACACTGAAGCTTTCTTT. This gives the protein CAWSLTENTEAFF.

This clonotype was recorded at least ten times. The chain recombines TRBV3-1 with TRBJ1-2; a weak D match, TRBD1 (5 bases). V dropped 0 bases and J dropped 10 bases, with 9 bases sitting between them. The CDR3 sequence is 12 residues long. Germline V gives CDR1 LGHDT, CDR2 YNNKEL (reference sequence). CDR3: CASSQETAIYTF. The CDR3 DNA reads as TGTGCCAGCAGCCAAGAGACAGCCATCTACACCTTC.

V gene TRBV24-1 combines with J gene TRBJ2-6; D is perhaps TRBD1 or TRBD2 (5 bases each). The ends were cut back, 9 bases at V and 0 bases at J, with 11 bases in the middle. The CDR3 consists of 15 residues. Germline V gives CDR1 KGHDR, CDR2 SFDVKD. The CDR3 DNA reads TGTGCCACCTTGTGGGGGAACTCTGGGGCCAACGTCCTGACTTTC. It specifies CATLWGNSGANVLTF.

The CDR3, as DNA: TGTGCCATTTCGACCCTGAGCCACACTGAAGCTTTCTTT. Protein product: CAISTLSHTEAFF. The genes are TRBV12-3 or TRBV12-4 and TRBJ1-1; D is undetermined. The CDR3 consists of 13 residues. V lost 10 bases and J lost 3, with 15 bases in between.

This clonotype was counted between two and nine times. V and J are TRBV20-1 and TRBJ2-7; the D is unclear. V was cut by 0 bases and J by 5 bases, with 14 bases left in between. Germline-derived CDR1 and CDR2 are DFQATT and SNEGSKA (reference sequence). The CDR3 contains 14 residues. The DNA for the CDR3 is TGCAGTGCTAGAGATGGGTATTCCTTAGACGAGCAGTACTTC. Its protein is CSARDGYSLDEQYF.

This clonotype was found many times. This sequence joins TRBV20-1 and TRBJ2-1; D unresolved. The V gene lost 3 bases and the J gene lost 5 bases, with 8 bases spanning the gap. CDR1 and CDR2 (germline): DFQATT, SNEGSKA (reference sequence). The CDR3 covers 12 residues. The CDR3 loop reads CSARSRNNEQFF. The CDR3 DNA reads TGCAGTGCTAGGTCCCGAAACAATGAGCAGTTCTTC.

This clonotype was detected ten times or more. The chain carries TRBV9 and TRBJ2-1; D unresolved. V was trimmed by 5 bases and J by 6 bases, leaving 6 bases between them. Germline V gives CDR1 SGDLS, CDR2 YYNGEE. The CDR3 consists of 11 residues. CDR3 residues: CASRNGNEQFF. The CDR3 nucleotides read TGTGCCAGCAGAAACGGCAATGAGCAGTTCTTC.

This clonotype was observed at least ten times. This rearrangement joins TRBV20-1 to TRBJ2-2; no firm D call. The germline V and J ends were trimmed by 5 bases and 1 base, with 11 bases remaining between them. The CDR3 length is 14 residues. Germline V gene data show CDR1 as DFQATT and CDR2 as SNEGSKA (reference sequence). CDR3 protein: CSAAPAVNTGELFF. The CDR3, as DNA: TGCAGTGCTGCCCCGGCGGTGAACACCGGGGAGCTGTTTTTT.